The 30 T cell receptor beta chains presented below share a single source sample, sequenced in a study of cytomegalovirus exposure and HLA in healthy donors. The PCR had 60 Vbeta and 13 Jbeta primers. Produced via immunoSEQ multiplex PCR; TCRdb's table is partial and in-frame only. Of about 120,000 clones in the sample, roughly four fifths are singletons; the top ten hold around 2%. Sequencing was done on a sample of PBMCs. These TCRs come from a man in his forties in good health and CMV-seronegative.

Regarding this clone: Relative to the germline gene, one junction end is altered; a read error may explain this. The J gene is TRBJ2-6, the V gene TRBV6-1, with D maybe TRBD1 (5 bases). This CDR3 spans 15 amino acids. Looked up from germline, CDR1 is MNHNS and CDR2 is SASEGT. Here the CDR3 reads CASSEEGSGANGLTF. CDR3 DNA: TGTGCCAGCAGTGAAGAGGGCTCTGGGGCCAACGGCCTGACTTTC.

The rearrangement joins TRBV7-2 to TRBJ2-7; TRBD2 agrees at 10 bases. V was clipped by 3 bases and J by 0 bases; unmatched bases: 5. Germline V CDR1 and CDR2: SGHTA, FQGNSA. The CDR3 runs 16 residues. The CDR3 DNA is TGTGCCAGCAGCTTGTCTAGCGGGGGATCCTCCTACGAGCAGTACTTC. Protein product: CASSLSSGGSSYEQYF.

The rearrangement uses TRBV30 and TRBJ1-1; possibly TRBD1 for D (6 bases). The CDR3 is 15 amino acids. In germline, CDR1 is GTSNPN, CDR2 SVGIG (reference sequence). The ends were cut back, 4 bases at V and 1 base at J, with 16 bases in the middle. The CDR3 nucleotides are TGTGCCTGGACCCACCTCGCAGGGGCGAACACTGAAGCTTTCTTT. It codes for CAWTHLAGANTEAFF.

The V call is TRBV28, the J call TRBJ1-6; the match to TRBD1 covers 8 bases. From germline, CDR1 is MDHEN and CDR2 SYDVKM. Germline trimming cut 9 bases from V and 9 bases from J; bases unmatched to any gene: 7. The CDR3 has 13 residues. The CDR3 DNA reads as TGTGCCAGTCGAGGGACAGGCTCTTCACCCCTCCACTTT. Its protein product is CASRGTGSSPLHF.

This clone has more than one count but fewer than ten. The chain combines TRBV10-3 with TRBJ1-2; 7 bases align to TRBD1. The germline V gene has CDR1 ENHRY and CDR2 SYGVKD. V shed 7 bases and J 1 base; nucleotides not matched to a gene: 9. The CDR3 covers 15 residues. CDR3 sequence (DNA): TGTGCCATCATGATTCAGGGGGAGAGTAACTATGGCTACACCTTC. Amino acid sequence: CAIMIQGESNYGYTF.

The chain combines TRBV4-3 with TRBJ1-1, with TRBD1 matching over 9 bases. CDR1 and CDR2 from the germline V gene are LGHNA and YSLEER. V trimming: 5 bases; J trimming: 3 bases; junction bases outside the gene matches: 4. The CDR3 extends over 14 amino acids. CDR3 bases: TGCGCCAGCAGCACAACAGGGGGCTACACTGAAGCTTTCTTT. Its protein is CASSTTGGYTEAFF.

This sequence joins TRBV7-6 and TRBJ1-6, with a weak D call TRBD1 (6 bases). Per germline, CDR1 SGHVS and CDR2 FNYEAQ. Trimming stripped 4 bases from V and 9 bases from J, with 19 bases between. The CDR3 is 16 amino acids. CDR3 protein: CASSSPYREKGSPLHF. The CDR3 DNA reads TGTGCCAGCAGCTCCCCCTACAGGGAGAAAGGTTCACCCCTCCACTTT.

The rearrangement uses TRBV28 and TRBJ2-5; 9 nucleotides line up with TRBD2. Germline lookup yields CDR1 MDHEN and CDR2 SYDVKM. Trimming took 6 bases from V and 7 from J; bases not matched to a gene: 9. The CDR3 contains 14 residues. CDR3 loop: CASSLSGSGGTQYF. CDR3 in DNA: TGTGCCAGCAGCCTTAGCGGGAGTGGCGGGACCCAGTACTTC.

In this sample, this clone turned up a few times. The CDR3 DNA reads as TGCGCCAGCAGCTTGGACAGGGGAAATCAGCCCCAGCATTTT. The encoded protein is CASSLDRGNQPQHF. V usage is TRBV5-1 and J usage is TRBJ1-5, with 7 bases that match TRBD1. The CDR3 runs 14 residues. Looked up from germline, CDR1 is SGHRS and CDR2 is YFSETQ. The J segment lost 4 bases and the V segment lost 0 bases, leaving 1 base of the junction unmatched.

The chain has TRBV7-6 and TRBJ2-3; D is perhaps TRBD2 (6 bases). Trimming shortened V by 5 bases and J by 4 bases, and 16 bases separated the two germline ends. Germline loops: CDR1 SGHVS, CDR2 FNYEAQ. CDR3 length: 15 amino acids. CDR3 coding DNA: TGTGCCAGCAGCCCCCGGGGCGGGGCCCCAGATACGCAGTATTTT. Residues: CASSPRGGAPDTQYF.

This clone has just a few counts. The chain links TRBV19 to TRBJ1-2; D remains unclear. The CDR3 sequence is 15 residues long. From germline, CDR1 is LNHDA and CDR2 SQIVND (reference sequence). V was cut by 6 bases and J by 0 bases, with 14 bases left in between. CDR3 sequence: CASSEEALANYGYTF. In nucleotides, the CDR3 is TGTGCCAGTAGCGAAGAGGCCTTAGCTAACTATGGCTACACCTTC.

The sample holds one count of this clone. The chain links TRBV5-8 to TRBJ2-7, with D perhaps matching TRBD1 (6 bases). This CDR3 contains 15 residues. The V gene lost 2 bases and the J gene lost 0 bases, with 12 bases spanning the gap. Germline assignment: CDR1 SGHTS and CDR2 YDEGEE. The CDR3 DNA reads TGTGCCAGCAGCTTAAACAGGGTTAGCTCCTACGAGCAGTACTTC. Translated, it gives CASSLNRVSSYEQYF.

This clone has only one observation. This CDR3 is CASSLGLAGVAYNEQFF. CDR3 nucleotide sequence: TGTGCCAGCAGCTTAGGACTAGCGGGAGTAGCCTACAATGAGCAGTTCTTC. The rearrangement links TRBV11-3 to TRBJ2-1; 12 positions match TRBD2. Trimming at V came to 1 base and at J to 2 bases, leaving 3 bases not matched to a gene. From germline, CDR1 is SGHNT and CDR2 YENEEA. The CDR3 length is 17 residues. The whole variable domain, remainder taken from reference TRBV11-3 and TRBJ2-1, is EAGVVQSPRYKIIEKKQPVAFWCNPISGHNTLYWYLQNLGQGPELLIRYENEEAVDDSQLPKDRFSAERLKGVDSTLKIQPAELGDSAVYLCASSLGLAGVAYNEQFFGPGTRLTVL.

This chain links TRBV10-2 with TRBJ2-2, with a possible D match to TRBD2 (7 bases). This CDR3 has 16 amino acids. V lost 6 bases, J lost 5 bases, and 19 bases lay in between. Per germline, CDR1 WSHSY and CDR2 SAAADI. CDR3 nucleotide sequence: TGCGCCAGCAGAAGTACGGGGGGCCTGAATACCGGGGAGCTGTTTTTT. Translating it yields CASRSTGGLNTGELFF.

This clone showed up just a few times. The chain links TRBV14 to TRBJ2-2; D may be TRBD2 (6 bases). CDR1 is SGHDN, CDR2 FVKESK, per germline. V was pared by 4 bases and J by 6 bases, with 15 bases between. The CDR3 length is 15 residues. CDR3 loop: CASSPTTRASGELFF. The DNA of the CDR3 is TGTGCCAGCAGCCCCACGACTAGGGCCTCCGGGGAGCTGTTTTTT. The variable domain in full, with the rest retrieved from reference TRBV14 and TRBJ2-2, is EAGVTQFPSHSVIEKGQTVTLRCDPISGHDNLYWYRRVMGKEIKFLLHFVKESKQDESGMPNNRFLAERTGGTYSTLKVQPAELEDSGVYFCASSPTTRASGELFFGEGSRLTVL.

This chain uses TRBV7-2 with TRBJ2-1; possibly TRBD2 for D (6 bases). V was cut by 5 bases and J by 5 bases, with 16 bases left in between. The CDR3 spans 15 residues. The germline V gene encodes CDR1 SGHTA and CDR2 FQGNSA. In nucleotides, the CDR3 is TGTGCCAGCAGCCCGCGACTAGAAACCGACAATGAGCAGTTCTTC. It codes for CASSPRLETDNEQFF. The entire variable domain, with the rest obtained from reference TRBV7-2 and TRBJ2-1, is as follows: GAGVSQSPSNKVTEKGKDVELRCDPISGHTALYWYRQSLGQGLEFLIYFQGNSAPDKSGLPSDRFSAERTGGSVSTLTIQRTQQEDSAVYLCASSPRLETDNEQFFGPGTRLTVL.

This clone showed up just once. The chain recombines TRBV4-1 with TRBJ1-5, with 7 nucleotides matching TRBD1. The V and J ends lost 2 bases and 9 bases, in that order; junction bases with no gene match: 7. The CDR3 runs to 14 residues. The germline gives CDR1 MGHRA, CDR2 YSYEKL. This CDR3 reads CASSQPGQLTPQHF. In DNA, the CDR3 is TGCGCCAGCAGCCAACCGGGACAGCTTACGCCCCAGCATTTT.

CDR3 amino acids: CASSLAGGYGEQFF. CDR3 bases: TGTGCCAGCAGCTTGGCGGGGGGCTACGGTGAGCAGTTCTTC. V is TRBV5-4 and J is TRBJ2-1; D might be TRBD2 (7 bases). The V gene lost 0 bases and the J gene lost 9 bases, with 13 bases spanning the gap. The germline gives CDR1 SGHNT, CDR2 YYREEE (reference sequence). The CDR3 covers 14 residues.

The chain links TRBV4-3 to TRBJ2-3, with D possibly being TRBD2 (7 bases). In germline, CDR1 is LGHNA, CDR2 YSLEER. The germline V and J ends were trimmed by 6 bases and 6 bases, with 16 bases remaining between them. There are 14 residues in the CDR3. CDR3 protein: CASSPRGGQDTQYF. The CDR3 DNA reads as TGCGCCAGCAGTCCGAGGGGGGGGCAGGATACGCAGTATTTT.

The chain uses TRBV18 and TRBJ2-2; D remains ambiguous. The length of the CDR3 is 14 residues. V was clipped by 3 bases and J by 3 bases, with 8 bases between them. Germline loops: CDR1 KGHSH, CDR2 LQKENI. Written as DNA, the CDR3 is TGTGCCAGCTCACCCCTCGGAGACACCGGGGAGCTGTTTTTT. Its translation is CASSPLGDTGELFF.

The genes are TRBV5-1 and TRBJ1-2, with TRBD1 identical over 9 bases. V shed 4 bases and J 4 bases; nucleotides not matched to a gene: 5. CDR1 is SGHRS, CDR2 YFSETQ, per germline. CDR3 length: 14 residues. The DNA of the CDR3 is TGCGCCAGCAGCCTCTCGGGACAGGGCTATGGCTACACCTTC. Translating it yields CASSLSGQGYGYTF. The full variable domain, completed using reference TRBV5-1 and TRBJ1-2, is KAGVTQTPRYLIKTRGQQVTLSCSPISGHRSVSWYQQTPGQGLQFLFEYFSETQRNKGNFPGRFSGRQFSNSRSEMNVSTLELGDSALYLCASSLSGQGYGYTFGSGTRLTVV.

This rearrangement joins TRBV7-9 to TRBJ2-1; a weak D match, TRBD2 (6 bases). The CDR3 is made up of 16 amino acids. Germline V gene lookup returns CDR1 SEHNR and CDR2 FQNEAQ (reference sequence). V lost 4 bases, J lost 14 bases, and 27 bases lay in between. CDR3 loop: CASSSQEGRGVLEKFF. The CDR3 nucleotides are TGTGCCAGCAGCTCACAGGAGGGGCGGGGAGTTCTAGAGAAGTTCTTC. Complete variable domain (other parts from reference TRBV7-9 and TRBJ2-1): DTGVSQNPRHKITKRGQNVTFRCDPISEHNRLYWYRQTLGQGPEFLTYFQNEAQLEKSRLLSDRFSAERPKGSFSTLEIQRTEQGDSAMYLCASSSQEGRGVLEKFFGPGTRLTVL.

This chain joins TRBV10-3 and TRBJ2-1; D gene uncertain. The CDR3 extends over 14 amino acids. V was pared by 2 bases and J by 7 bases, with 12 bases between. Germline V gene sequence: CDR1 ENHRY, CDR2 SYGVKD. CDR3 residues: CAISEDQEQNEQFF. CDR3 nucleotides: TGTGCCATCAGTGAGGATCAGGAACAGAATGAGCAGTTCTTC.

The V call is TRBV27, the J call TRBJ1-1; 10 bases line up with TRBD1. The junction had 5 bases not matched to a gene; V was cut back by 6 bases and J by 10 bases. This CDR3 contains 12 residues. Germline V lookup: CDR1 MNHEY, CDR2 SMNVEV (reference sequence). The CDR3, as DNA: TGTGCCAGCAGGAGGACAGGGGGGGGAGCTTTCTTT. Encoded protein: CASRRTGGGAFF.

The chain links TRBV6-1 to TRBJ1-1, with D perhaps matching TRBD1 (6 bases). CDR3 length: 15 residues. Germline V gene sequence: CDR1 MNHNS, CDR2 SASEGT. V was shortened by 7 bases and J by 4 bases, with 19 bases between the two germline ends. This CDR3 is CASKPDSALSTEAFF. CDR3 in DNA: TGTGCCAGCAAACCGGACAGTGCGTTAAGCACTGAAGCTTTCTTT.

This rearrangement joins TRBV27 to TRBJ1-1, with D possibly matching TRBD1 (6 bases). This CDR3 is built from 15 residues. Germline lookup yields CDR1 MNHEY and CDR2 SMNVEV (reference sequence). The ends were cut back, 6 bases at V and 5 bases at J, with 19 bases in the middle. The DNA for the CDR3 is TGTGCCAGCAGCCCCCATGGGGGCCCGAAAACTGAAGCTTTCTTT. This sequence encodes CASSPHGGPKTEAFF.

The chain couples TRBV19 to TRBJ1-3; 9 nucleotides line up with TRBD1. The ends lost 5 bases at V and 3 bases at J; junction bases unmatched: 5. CDR1 and CDR2 from the germline V gene are LNHDA and SQIVND (reference sequence). This CDR3 region has 15 residues. CDR3 sequence reads: CASSYPDRGGNTIYF. As DNA, the CDR3 is TGTGCCAGTAGTTACCCGGACAGGGGTGGAAACACCATATATTTT.

The gene calls are TRBV29-1 and TRBJ1-1; D call uncertain. CDR1 SQVTM and CDR2 ANQGSEA come from the germline V gene. The CDR3 totals 18 residues. V was clipped by 6 bases and J by 0 bases, with 26 bases between them. The CDR3 sequence: CSVPWKTWTFFMNTEAFF. In DNA form, the CDR3 reads TGCAGCGTGCCATGGAAGACATGGACTTTCTTCATGAACACTGAAGCTTTCTTT. Complete variable domain (other parts from reference TRBV29-1 and TRBJ1-1): SAVISQKPSRDICQRGTSLTIQCQVDSQVTMMFWYRQQPGQSLTLIATANQGSEATYESGFVIDKFPISRPNLTFSTLTVSNMSPEDSSIYLCSVPWKTWTFFMNTEAFFGQGTRLTVV.

The J gene is TRBJ1-5, the V gene TRBV6-1; D unclear. Trimming removed 3 bases at V and 7 bases at J, with 16 bases between. This CDR3 has 15 residues. Germline V CDR1 and CDR2: MNHNS, SASEGT. CDR3 amino acids: CASSDLRRREQPQHF. DNA for the CDR3: TGTGCCAGCAGTGATCTGCGGAGGCGGGAACAGCCCCAGCATTTT.

The V call is TRBV21-1, the J call TRBJ2-6; the table's D call TRBD2 went unverified against the DNA. TRBV21-1 is recorded as a pseudogene. The CDR3 totals 18 residues. The CDR3 DNA reads as TGTGCCACCACCTCGCGGTTCCTACCCGGCTCTGGGGCCAACGTCCTGACTTTC. Its translation: CATTSRFLPGSGANVLTF.